This TCR beta chain originates from a study of follicular helper T cells after annual influenza vaccination. Time point meaning: 2014-2015 season, 7 days after vaccination. This CDR3 spans 13 amino acids. Germline CDR1 is SNHLY and CDR2 is FYNNEI. After removal of 8 bases from V and 5 bases from J, the junction contained 4 bases not matched to a gene. Repertoires were generated with immunoSEQ multiplex PCR, while TCRdb's copy carries only in-frame clones and drops some. Among about 3,200 clones listed, 80% to 90% were seen once. Concerning this clone: Its matching antigen is unknown.

Study-wide points: ICOS+CD38+ cTfh clonality change tracked circulating plasmablast frequency change. Just roughly 9.5-23% of cells analyzed had recovered productive TCRB sequences.

The receptor was isolated from an adult who received the influenza vaccine. The sequencing here drew on CXCR5+ CD38- circulating T follicular helper cells from blood, taken 7 days after influenza vaccination. The subset here: circulating Tfh, non-naive CD4+CXCR5+PD-1+ (ICOS+CD38+ or ICOS-CD38-). The chain has TRBV2 and TRBJ2-2; 8 positions match TRBD1. The CDR3 region is CASRTGSTGELFF. The CDR3 nucleotides are TGTGCCAGCCGGACAGGGTCTACCGGGGAGCTGTTTTTT.